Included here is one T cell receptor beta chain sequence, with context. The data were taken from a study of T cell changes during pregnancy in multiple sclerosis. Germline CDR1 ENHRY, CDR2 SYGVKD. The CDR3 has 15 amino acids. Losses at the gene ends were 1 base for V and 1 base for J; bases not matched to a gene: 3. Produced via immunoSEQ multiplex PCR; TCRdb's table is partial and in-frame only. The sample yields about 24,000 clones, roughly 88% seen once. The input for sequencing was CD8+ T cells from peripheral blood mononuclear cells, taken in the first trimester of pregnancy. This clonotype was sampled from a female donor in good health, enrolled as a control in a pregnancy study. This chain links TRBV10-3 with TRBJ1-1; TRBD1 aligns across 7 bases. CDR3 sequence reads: CAISELTGTNTEAFF. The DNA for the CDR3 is TGTGCCATCAGTGAGTTGACAGGGACGAACACTGAAGCTTTCTTT.